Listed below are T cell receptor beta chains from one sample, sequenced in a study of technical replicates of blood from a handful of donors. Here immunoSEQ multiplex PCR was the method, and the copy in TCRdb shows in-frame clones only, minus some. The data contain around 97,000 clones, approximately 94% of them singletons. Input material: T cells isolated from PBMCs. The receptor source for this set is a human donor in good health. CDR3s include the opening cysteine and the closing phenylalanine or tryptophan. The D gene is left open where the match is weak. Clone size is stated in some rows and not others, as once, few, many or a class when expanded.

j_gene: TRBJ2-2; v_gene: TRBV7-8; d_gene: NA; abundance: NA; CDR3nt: TGTGCCAGCTCCAGGGGAACCGGGGAGCTGTTTTTT; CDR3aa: CASSRGTGELFF
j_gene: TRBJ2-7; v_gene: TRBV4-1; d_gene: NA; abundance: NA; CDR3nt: TGCGCCAGCAGCCACCCCCTCTGGGCGGGTGTGGCCTTCTACGAGCAGTACTTC; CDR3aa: CASSHPLWAGVAFYEQYF
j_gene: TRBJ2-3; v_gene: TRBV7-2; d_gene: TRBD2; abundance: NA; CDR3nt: TGTGCCAGCAGCTCTGATGGACTAGCGGCCACAGATACGCAGTATTTT; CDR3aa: CASSSDGLAATDTQYF
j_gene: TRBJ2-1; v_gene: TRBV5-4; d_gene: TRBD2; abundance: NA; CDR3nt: TGTGCCAGCAGCCCCGACGTAGCGGGAGTCGGGAATGAGCAGTTCTTC; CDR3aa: CASSPDVAGVGNEQFF
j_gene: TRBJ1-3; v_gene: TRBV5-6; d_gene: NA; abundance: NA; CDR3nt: TGTGCCAGCAGCTTGGTGGGACAACACTCTGGAAACACCATATATTTT; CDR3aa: CASSLVGQHSGNTIYF
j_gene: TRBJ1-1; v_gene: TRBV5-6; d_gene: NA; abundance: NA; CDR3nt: TGTGCCAGCAGCTCCAGAGGGCGGTCTAACACTGAAGCTTTCTTT; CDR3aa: CASSSRGRSNTEAFF
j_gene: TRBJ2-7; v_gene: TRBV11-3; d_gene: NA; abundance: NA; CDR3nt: TGTGCCAGCAGCTCCAATTTCGAGCAGTACTTC; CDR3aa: CASSSNFEQYF
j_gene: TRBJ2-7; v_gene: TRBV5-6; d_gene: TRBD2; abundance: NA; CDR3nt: TGTGCCAGCAGCTCATACTCTAGCGGGTCCTCCGACGAGCAGTACTTC; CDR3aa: CASSSYSSGSSDEQYF
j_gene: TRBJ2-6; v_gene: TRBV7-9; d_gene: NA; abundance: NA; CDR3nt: TGTGCCAGCAGCCTAGACATCTCTGGGGCCAACGTCCTGACTTTC; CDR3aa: CASSLDISGANVLTF
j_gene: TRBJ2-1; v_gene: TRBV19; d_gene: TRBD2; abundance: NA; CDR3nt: TGTGCCAGTGCGACTAGCCACCTTGGCTCCTACAATGAGCAGTTCTTC; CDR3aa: CASATSHLGSYNEQFF
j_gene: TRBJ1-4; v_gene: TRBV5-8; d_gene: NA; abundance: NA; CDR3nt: TGTGCCAGCAGCTTGGCGGTGACAGACAACCTTAATGAAAAACTGTTTTTT; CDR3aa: CASSLAVTDNLNEKLFF
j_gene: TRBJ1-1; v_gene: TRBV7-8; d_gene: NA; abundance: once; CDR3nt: TGTGCCAGCCTACAGGGAACTGAAGCTTTCTTT; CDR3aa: CASLQGTEAFF
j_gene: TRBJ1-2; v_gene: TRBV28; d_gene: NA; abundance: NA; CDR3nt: TGTGCCAGCAGTTTATACGAGGGGGCTAACTATGGCTACACCTTC; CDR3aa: CASSLYEGANYGYTF
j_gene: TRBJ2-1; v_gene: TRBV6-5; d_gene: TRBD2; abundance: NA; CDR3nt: TGTGCCAGCAGTTCCCTAACTAGCGGGATATCTTATGAGCAGTTCTTC; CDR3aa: CASSSLTSGISYEQFF
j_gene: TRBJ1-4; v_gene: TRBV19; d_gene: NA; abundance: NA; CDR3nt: TGTGCCAGTAGTCCCCGGAGTGAAAAACTGTTTTTT; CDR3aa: CASSPRSEKLFF
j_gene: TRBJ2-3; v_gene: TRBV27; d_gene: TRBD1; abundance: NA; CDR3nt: TGTGCCAGCAGTCTAACAGGGGCTAGCACAGATACGCAGTATTTT; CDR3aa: CASSLTGASTDTQYF
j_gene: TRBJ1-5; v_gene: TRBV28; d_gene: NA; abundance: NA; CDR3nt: TGTGCCAGCAGTTTTGGCCCGGGATACAGCAATCAGCCCCAGCATTTT; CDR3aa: CASSFGPGYSNQPQHF
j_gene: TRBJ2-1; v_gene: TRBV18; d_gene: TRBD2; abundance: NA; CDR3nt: TGTGCCAGCTGCCCTAGCGGGGAATACAATGAGCAGTTCTTC; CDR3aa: CASCPSGEYNEQFF
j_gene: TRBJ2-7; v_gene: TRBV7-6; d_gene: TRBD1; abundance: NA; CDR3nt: TGTGCCAGCAGCTTAGCTACCAGGACAGGTAGCAACGAGCAGTACTTC; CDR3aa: CASSLATRTGSNEQYF
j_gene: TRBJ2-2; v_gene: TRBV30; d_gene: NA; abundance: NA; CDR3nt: TGTGCCTGGAGTGTTTCTGGCCCCGGGGAGCTGTTTTTT; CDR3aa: CAWSVSGPGELFF
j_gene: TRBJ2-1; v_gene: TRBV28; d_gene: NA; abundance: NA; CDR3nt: TGTGCCAGCAGTTTCCTACAACAGGCTTACAATGAGCAGTTCTTC; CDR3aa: CASSFLQQAYNEQFF
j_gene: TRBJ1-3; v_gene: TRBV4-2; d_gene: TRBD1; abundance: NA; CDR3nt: TGTGCCAGCACGGACAGGAGCTCTGGAAACACCATATATTTT; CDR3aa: CASTDRSSGNTIYF